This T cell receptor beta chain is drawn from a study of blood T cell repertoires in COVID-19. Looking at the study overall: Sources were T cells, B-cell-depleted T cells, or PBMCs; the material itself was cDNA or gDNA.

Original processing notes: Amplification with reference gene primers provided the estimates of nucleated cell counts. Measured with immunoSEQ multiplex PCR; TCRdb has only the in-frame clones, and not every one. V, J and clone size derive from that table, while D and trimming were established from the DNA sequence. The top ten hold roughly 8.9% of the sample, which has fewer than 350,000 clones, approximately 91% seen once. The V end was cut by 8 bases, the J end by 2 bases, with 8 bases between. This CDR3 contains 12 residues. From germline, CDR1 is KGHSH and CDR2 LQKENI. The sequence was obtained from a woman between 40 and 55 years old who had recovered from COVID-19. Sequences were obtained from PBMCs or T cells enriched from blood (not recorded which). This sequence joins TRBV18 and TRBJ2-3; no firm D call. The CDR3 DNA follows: TGTGCCAGCCAAACTAACACAGATACGCAGTATTTT. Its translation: CASQTNTDTQYF.